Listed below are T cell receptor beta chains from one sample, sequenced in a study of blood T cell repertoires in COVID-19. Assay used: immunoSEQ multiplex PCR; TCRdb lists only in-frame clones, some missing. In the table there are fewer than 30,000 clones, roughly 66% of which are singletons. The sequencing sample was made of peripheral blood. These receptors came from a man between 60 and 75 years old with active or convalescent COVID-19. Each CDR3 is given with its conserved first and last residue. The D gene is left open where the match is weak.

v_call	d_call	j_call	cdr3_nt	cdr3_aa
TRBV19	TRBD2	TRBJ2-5	TGTGCCAGTAGTATAGGACTAGCGCCCTCTCAAGAGACCCAGTACTTC	CASSIGLAPSQETQYF
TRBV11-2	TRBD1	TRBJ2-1	TGTGCCAGCAGCGCACTCTCCGGGACAGGGCACAATGAGCAGTTCTTC	CASSALSGTGHNEQFF
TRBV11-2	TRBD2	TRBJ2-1	TGTGCCAGCAGCTGGGGACTAGCGAGGAGGAGCTCCTACAATGAGCAGTTCTTC	CASSWGLARRSSYNEQFF
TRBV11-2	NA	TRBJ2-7	TGTGCCATCAAACTAAGGGGGAGCGAGCAGTACTTC	CAIKLRGSEQYF
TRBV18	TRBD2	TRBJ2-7	TGTGCCAGCTCACCCGGGACTAGCGGCTACGAGCAGTACTTC	CASSPGTSGYEQYF
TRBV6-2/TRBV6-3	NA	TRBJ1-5	TGTGCCAGCAGTTACGTGGGGGCCGTCAATCAGCCCCAGCATTTT	CASSYVGAVNQPQHF
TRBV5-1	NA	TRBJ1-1	TGCGCCAGCAGCTCACAGGGCCCCGGGGACACTGAAGCTTTCTTT	CASSSQGPGDTEAFF
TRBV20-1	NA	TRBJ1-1	TGCAGTGCTAGACTCCGACAGGAAGCTTTCTTT	CSARLRQEAFF
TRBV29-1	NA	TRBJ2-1	TGCAGCGTTGAAGACGTAAGGGGGAGCTCCTACAATGAGCAGTTCTTC	CSVEDVRGSSYNEQFF
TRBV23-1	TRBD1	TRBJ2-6	TGCGCCAGCCCAGCCGGGACAGGAGTCTCTGGGGCCAACGTCCTGACTTTC	CASPAGTGVSGANVLTF
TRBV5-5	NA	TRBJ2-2	TGTGCCAGCAGAATAGACTGGTTGAACACCGGGGAGCTGTTTTTT	CASRIDWLNTGELFF
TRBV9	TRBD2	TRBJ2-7	TGTGCCAGCAGCCGTGGACTAGCGGATACCTACGAGCAGTACTTC	CASSRGLADTYEQYF